The count of the clone carrying this T cell receptor (beta chain) is one. The record originates from a study of T cell responses to AZD1222 COVID-19 vaccine. The CDR3 contains 17 residues. The V gene's germline CDR1 is LNHDA and CDR2 SQIVND (reference sequence). V shed 3 bases, J shed 5 bases, and the junction held 12 bases outside the gene matches. The table came from immunoSEQ multiplex PCR; TCRdb's copy has only in-frame clones and leaves some out. This sample has some 94,000 clones; 87% occur once, and the top ten carry around 2.7%. V is TRBV19 and J is TRBJ1-5; TRBD1 matches at 8 bases. This TCR derives from an adult in good health. The input for sequencing was peripheral blood, taken on day 0 of AZD1222 vaccination. In DNA, the CDR3 is TGTGCCAGTAGTATGCGAATTGGTCAGGGGGCCGATCAGCCCCAGCATTTT. Protein product: CASSMRIGQGADQPQHF.